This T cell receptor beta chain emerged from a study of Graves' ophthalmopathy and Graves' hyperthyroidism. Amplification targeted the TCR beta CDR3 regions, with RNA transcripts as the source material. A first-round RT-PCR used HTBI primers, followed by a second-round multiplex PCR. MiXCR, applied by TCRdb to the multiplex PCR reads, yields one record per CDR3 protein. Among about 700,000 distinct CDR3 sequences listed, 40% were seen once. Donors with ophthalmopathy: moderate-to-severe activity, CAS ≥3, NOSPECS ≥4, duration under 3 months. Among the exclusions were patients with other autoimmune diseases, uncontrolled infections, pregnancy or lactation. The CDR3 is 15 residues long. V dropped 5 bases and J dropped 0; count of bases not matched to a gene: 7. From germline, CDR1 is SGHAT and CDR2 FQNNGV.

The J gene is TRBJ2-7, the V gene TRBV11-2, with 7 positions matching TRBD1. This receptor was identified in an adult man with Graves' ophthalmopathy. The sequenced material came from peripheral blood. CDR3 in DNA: TGTGCCAGCAGCAACAGGGGCCCTAGCTCCTACGAGCAGTACTTC. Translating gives CASSNRGPSSYEQYF.